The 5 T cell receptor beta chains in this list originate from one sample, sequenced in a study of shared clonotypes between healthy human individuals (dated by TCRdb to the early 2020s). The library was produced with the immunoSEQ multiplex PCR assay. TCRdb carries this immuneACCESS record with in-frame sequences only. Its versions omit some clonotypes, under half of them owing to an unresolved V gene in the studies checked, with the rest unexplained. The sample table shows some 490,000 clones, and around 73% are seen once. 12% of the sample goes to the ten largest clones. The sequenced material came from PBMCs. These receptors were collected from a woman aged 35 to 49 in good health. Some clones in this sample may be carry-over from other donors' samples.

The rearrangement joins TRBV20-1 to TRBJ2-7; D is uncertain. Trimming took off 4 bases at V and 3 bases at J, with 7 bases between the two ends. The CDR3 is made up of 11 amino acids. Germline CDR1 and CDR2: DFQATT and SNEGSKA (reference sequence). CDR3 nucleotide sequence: TGCAGTGCTAAGCGTCTCTACGAGCAGTACTTC. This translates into CSAKRLYEQYF.

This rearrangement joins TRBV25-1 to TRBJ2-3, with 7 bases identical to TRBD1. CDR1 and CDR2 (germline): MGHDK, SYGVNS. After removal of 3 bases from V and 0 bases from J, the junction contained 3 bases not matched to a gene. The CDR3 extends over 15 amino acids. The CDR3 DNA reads TGTGCCAGCAGTGAGGGACAGTCTAGCACAGATACGCAGTATTTT. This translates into CASSEGQSSTDTQYF. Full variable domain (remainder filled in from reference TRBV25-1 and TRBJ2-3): EADIYQTPRYLVIGTGKKITLECSQTMGHDKMYWYQQDPGMELHLIHYSYGVNSTEKGDLSSESTVSRIRTEHFPLTLESARPSHTSQYLCASSEGQSSTDTQYFGPGTRLTVL.

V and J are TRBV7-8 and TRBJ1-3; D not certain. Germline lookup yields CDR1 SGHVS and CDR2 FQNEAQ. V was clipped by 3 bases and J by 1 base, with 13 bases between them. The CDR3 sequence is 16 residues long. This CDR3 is CASSFSPLGSGNTIYF. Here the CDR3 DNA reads TGTGCCAGCAGCTTCTCGCCATTGGGGTCTGGAAACACCATATATTTT.

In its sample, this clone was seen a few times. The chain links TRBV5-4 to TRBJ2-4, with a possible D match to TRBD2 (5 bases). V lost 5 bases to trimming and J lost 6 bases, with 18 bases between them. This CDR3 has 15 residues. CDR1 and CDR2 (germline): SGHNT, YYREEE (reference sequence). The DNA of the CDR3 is TGTGCCAGCAGTACGAGGGAGAAGGGATTAAACATTCAGTACTTC. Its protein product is CASSTREKGLNIQYF. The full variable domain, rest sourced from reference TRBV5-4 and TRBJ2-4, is ETGVTQSPTHLIKTRGQQVTLRCSSQSGHNTVSWYQQALGQGPQFIFQYYREEENGRGNFPPRFSGLQFPNYSSELNVNALELDDSALYLCASSTREKGLNIQYFGAGTRLSVL.

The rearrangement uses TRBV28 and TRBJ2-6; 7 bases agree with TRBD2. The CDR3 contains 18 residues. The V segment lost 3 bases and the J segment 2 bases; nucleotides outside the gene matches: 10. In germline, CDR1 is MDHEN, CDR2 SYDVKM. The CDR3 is CASSLGRAWAAGANVLTF. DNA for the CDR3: TGTGCCAGCAGTTTGGGGAGGGCCTGGGCGGCTGGGGCCAACGTCCTGACTTTC.